These T cell receptor beta chains were read from a single sample in a study of blood T cell repertoires in COVID-19. Only in-frame clones appear in the TCRdb table, and some are missing; sequencing was by immunoSEQ multiplex PCR. The sample gives about 260,000 clones, 87% of which show up once; about 1.4% is in the top ten. What was sequenced was peripheral blood. These TCRs come from a woman in her thirties or forties who had recovered from COVID-19. Both conserved end residues are part of each CDR3. The D gene is left open where the match is weak. Part of the rows lack a size; the others show once, few, many or a class for expanded clones.

V gene,clone size,J gene,D gene,CDR3 length,CDR3 DNA,CDR3 protein
TRBV6-5,NA,TRBJ1-4,NA,15,TGTGCCAGCAGTTACTCGTTTTCTAAAGAGGAAAAACTGTTTTTT,CASSYSFSKEEKLFF
TRBV18,NA,TRBJ2-3,TRBD1,13,TGTGCCAGCTCACCAGGACAGGCAGATACGCAGTATTTT,CASSPGQADTQYF
TRBV27,NA,TRBJ1-2,NA,15,TGTGCCAGCAGTCCAGCCTCGAGGGCGGCCTATGGCTACACCTTC,CASSPASRAAYGYTF
TRBV9,NA,TRBJ2-1,NA,14,TGTGCCAGCAGCGTAGGCGGGGCAGTGAATGAGCAGTTCTTC,CASSVGGAVNEQFF
TRBV5-1,NA,TRBJ2-5,TRBD1,14,TGCGCCAGCAGCCCCCGGACAGGGGCCGAGACCCAGTACTTC,CASSPRTGAETQYF
TRBV2,few,TRBJ1-2,NA,12,TGTGCCAGCAGTGACGGGTTCTATGGCTACACCTTC,CASSDGFYGYTF
TRBV4-3,NA,TRBJ2-7,TRBD2,16,TGCGCCAGCAGCCAAGTCGGGGCGGGGGGCTTTTACGAGCAGTACTTC,CASSQVGAGGFYEQYF
TRBV6-2/TRBV6-3,NA,TRBJ1-3,NA,15,TGTGCCAGCAGTTACTCGGGGGCTCGGCGTAACACCATATATTTT,CASSYSGARRNTIYF
TRBV5-1,NA,TRBJ2-3,TRBD1,16,TGCGCCAGCAGCGACAGGGGGAGGCCTAGCACAGATACGCAGTATTTT,CASSDRGRPSTDTQYF
TRBV18,NA,TRBJ2-1,NA,17,TGTGCCAGCTCACCCCGAGGAGGGAAGAGCTCCTACAATGAGCAGTTCTTC,CASSPRGGKSSYNEQFF
TRBV6-5,NA,TRBJ1-4,NA,14,TGTGCCAGCATTAGGACTTCAACTAATGAAAAACTGTTTTTT,CASIRTSTNEKLFF
TRBV11-2,NA,TRBJ1-2,TRBD1,14,TGTGCCAGCAGCCGGAAAGGACAGGGGGCTGGCTACACCTTC,CASSRKGQGAGYTF
TRBV5-1,NA,TRBJ2-5,TRBD1,13,TGCGCCAGCAGCTCACAGGGGGCGCAGGTCCAGTACTTC,CASSSQGAQVQYF
TRBV9,NA,TRBJ2-1,TRBD2,19,TGTGCCAGCAGCGTAGACCGACTAGCGGGGGGGCGAGGATACAATGAGCAGTTCTTC,CASSVDRLAGGRGYNEQFF
TRBV29-1,NA,TRBJ1-2,TRBD1,14,TGCAGCGTTGGGGACAGGGAGAGGGACTATGGCTACACCTTC,CSVGDRERDYGYTF
TRBV29-1,NA,TRBJ2-7,TRBD1,13,TGCAGCGTTGTACAGGGGGCTGGGTACGAGCAGTACTTC,CSVVQGAGYEQYF
TRBV21-1,NA,TRBJ1-2,NA,15,TGTGCCAGCAGTCCTCCGGGGGGACTGGAGTATGGCTACACCTTC,CASSPPGGLEYGYTF
TRBV5-5,NA,TRBJ1-3,NA,17,TGTGCCAGCAGCTTGGAAGACCCCCGGAGCTCTGGAAACACCATATATTTT,CASSLEDPRSSGNTIYF
TRBV7-8,NA,TRBJ2-1,TRBD1,13,TGTGCCAGCAGCATAACCGGGACAGGAGGGCAGTTCTTC,CASSITGTGGQFF
TRBV10-1,NA,TRBJ1-2,NA,17,TGCGCCAGCAGCCTAAGGACACGGGCGGGGTTTGGATATGGCTACACCTTC,CASSLRTRAGFGYGYTF
TRBV6-2/TRBV6-3,NA,TRBJ2-7,NA,15,TGTGCCAGCAGTGCCACGGGACTCCAACCCCACGAGCAGTACTTC,CASSATGLQPHEQYF
TRBV14,NA,TRBJ1-6,NA,18,TGTGCCAGCAGCCTCCTGGGTCCTCTGGGAAGGGGTACTTCACCCCTCCACTTT,CASSLLGPLGRGTSPLHF
TRBV11-2,NA,TRBJ1-1,TRBD1,12,TGTGCCAGCAACCCGACAGGGACGATAGCTTTCTTT,CASNPTGTIAFF
TRBV9,NA,TRBJ1-2,NA,16,TGTGCCAGCAGCGTAGATAGCTCGGGCAGGGTGCGGGGCTACACCTTC,CASSVDSSGRVRGYTF
TRBV20-1,once,TRBJ1-5,NA,13,TGCAGTGCTAGTCAAACACCTGATCAGCCCCAGCATTTT,CSASQTPDQPQHF
TRBV6-5,few,TRBJ1-3,TRBD1,16,TGTGCCAGCAGTTCCGGGACAGGAGATTTTGGAAACACCATATATTTT,CASSSGTGDFGNTIYF
TRBV30,NA,TRBJ1-2,NA,11,TGTGCCTGGCAAGGGGACTATGGCTACACCTTC,CAWQGDYGYTF
TRBV7-9,NA,TRBJ1-2,NA,14,TGTGCCAGCAGTTTAACTCCCGCGAGCTATGGCTACACCTTC,CASSLTPASYGYTF
TRBV7-9,NA,TRBJ1-1,NA,13,TGTGCCAGCAGCTTACCACCGGAGCAGGGAGCTTTCTTT,CASSLPPEQGAFF
TRBV19,few,TRBJ1-1,NA,14,TGTGCCAGTACTCTACATGAGGAGGGTACTGAAGCTTTCTTT,CASTLHEEGTEAFF
TRBV6-1,NA,TRBJ1-5,NA,15,TGTGCCAGCAGTGAAGGGGCAGGGTTCAATCAGCCCCAGCATTTT,CASSEGAGFNQPQHF
TRBV7-9,NA,TRBJ2-2,TRBD1,17,TGTGCCAGCAGCCCATATGACAGGGTCGTTTTCACCGGGGAGCTGTTTTTT,CASSPYDRVVFTGELFF
TRBV6-5,NA,TRBJ2-7,TRBD1,14,TGTGCCAGCAGTCAGAGGACAGGGGGATACGAGCAGTACTTC,CASSQRTGGYEQYF
TRBV9,few,TRBJ2-7,TRBD2,12,TGTGCCACCCAGACTAGCGGGGGCGAGCAGTACTTC,CATQTSGGEQYF
TRBV21-1,NA,TRBJ2-1,NA,17,TGTGCCAGCAGCAAGCTCCAGGGAGGCTACTTGAACAATGAGCAGTTCTTC,CASSKLQGGYLNNEQFF